This is a list of T cell receptor beta chains from one sample in a study of blood T cells in healthy people across ages. From the 5' RACE reads, TCRdb called clonotypes with MiXCR, one entry per CDR3 protein. The sample shows about 730,000 distinct CDR3 sequences, approximately 43% of them seen only once. Input material: blood. The receptors shown here come from a woman in her fifties or sixties in good health. The CDR3 runs from the conserved cysteine through the conserved F or W. D genes are given only for firm matches. Size is stated for part of the rows, as once, few or many counts, or as a class when the clone is expanded.

d_call j_call clone_size v_call cdr3_aa cdr3_nt
TRBD1 TRBJ1-2 NA TRBV12-3/TRBV12-4 CASSLGTGANGYTF TGTGCCAGCAGTTTAGGGACAGGGGCAAATGGCTACACCTTC
NA TRBJ1-2 few TRBV29-1 CSVVGFGGLYGYTF TGCAGCGTTGTGGGGTTTGGCGGCCTCTATGGCTACACCTTC
NA TRBJ2-1 NA TRBV7-3 CASSPRGDSSRNEQFF TGTGCCAGCAGCCCTCGGGGGGACAGCTCAAGAAATGAGCAGTTCTTC
NA TRBJ2-7 NA TRBV28 CASSLAPRLVSAYEQYF TGTGCCAGCAGTTTAGCCCCCAGACTAGTTTCAGCCTACGAGCAGTACTTC
TRBD1 TRBJ1-1 few TRBV5-1 CASGSGGDGTEAFF TGCGCCAGCGGATCAGGGGGGGATGGGACTGAAGCTTTCTTT
TRBD2 TRBJ2-7 many TRBV4-2 CASSPSGGVIYEQYF TGTGCCAGCAGCCCCAGCGGGGGGGTGATCTACGAGCAGTACTTC
TRBD1 TRBJ1-5 NA TRBV29-1 CSVGTGQNQPQHF TGCAGCGTTGGGACAGGACAAAATCAGCCCCAGCATTTT
TRBD1 TRBJ2-5 NA TRBV29-1 CSVPGTGGTETQYF TGCAGCGTCCCCGGGACAGGGGGCACTGAGACCCAGTACTTC
TRBD1 TRBJ2-5 many TRBV29-1 CSSRARTGYQETQYF TGCAGCTCCCGAGCCAGGACAGGGTACCAAGAGACCCAGTACTTC
NA TRBJ1-1 few TRBV20-1 CSAPALNGGSNTEAFF TGCAGTGCTCCTGCCCTGAATGGGGGATCGAACACTGAAGCTTTCTTT
NA TRBJ2-3 NA TRBV20-1 CSARGFTGAHTDTQYF TGCAGTGCTAGAGGTTTTACGGGGGCCCACACAGATACGCAGTATTTT
NA TRBJ2-3 NA TRBV28 CASSYVWGDTDTQYF TGTGCCAGCTCTTACGTCTGGGGTGACACAGATACGCAGTATTTT
NA TRBJ2-7 NA TRBV29-1 CSVDAPDREQYF TGCAGCGTTGACGCGCCGGACAGAGAGCAGTACTTC
TRBD2 TRBJ2-5 NA TRBV4-1 CTSSQRGTSGSETQYF TGCACCAGCAGCCAACGGGGGACTAGCGGGAGTGAGACCCAGTACTTC
NA TRBJ2-7 few TRBV28 CASKNGMSSYEQYF TGTGCCAGCAAAAACGGGATGAGCTCCTACGAGCAGTACTTC
TRBD2 TRBJ2-1 many TRBV10-3 CAIRTLTRTSGHNEQFF TGTGCCATCAGAACGTTGACCAGGACTAGCGGCCACAATGAGCAGTTCTTC
NA TRBJ2-4 few TRBV6-2/TRBV6-3 CASSRAVKNIQYF TGTGCCAGCAGTCGGGCAGTCAAAAACATTCAGTACTTC
TRBD2 TRBJ2-1 few TRBV7-3 CASSSSGGSEYNEQFF TGTGCCAGCAGCTCCTCCGGCGGGAGCGAGTACAATGAGCAGTTCTTC
NA TRBJ2-7 NA TRBV7-9 CASSQGAVDEQYF TGTGCCAGCAGCCAAGGTGCAGTTGACGAGCAGTACTTC
TRBD1 TRBJ2-3 NA TRBV29-1 CSVGDRGKTDTQYF TGCAGCGTAGGAGACAGGGGGAAGACAGATACGCAGTATTTT
TRBD1 TRBJ1-6 few TRBV7-2 CASKTGTANSPLHF TGTGCCAGCAAAACAGGGACAGCTAATTCACCCCTCCACTTT
NA TRBJ2-3 few TRBV12-3/TRBV12-4 CASSLKSGTDTQYF TGTGCCAGCAGTTTGAAAAGCGGCACAGATACGCAGTATTTT
NA TRBJ1-2 NA TRBV6-4 CASSDRDHDYTF TGTGCCAGCAGTGACAGGGATCATGACTACACCTTC
NA TRBJ2-1 many TRBV29-1 CSVEKGGGPSNEQFF TGCAGCGTTGAAAAAGGGGGAGGGCCCTCGAATGAGCAGTTCTTC
TRBD2 TRBJ2-1 few TRBV7-2 CASSSPGLAGINEQFF TGTGCCAGCAGCTCGCCGGGACTAGCGGGGATAAATGAGCAGTTCTTC
NA TRBJ1-2 NA TRBV7-3 CASSFRPDISYGYTF TGTGCCAGCAGCTTCCGTCCGGACATATCCTATGGCTACACCTTC
TRBD2 TRBJ2-3 NA TRBV29-1 CSVRLAGGNTDTQYF TGCAGCGTACGATTAGCGGGGGGCAACACAGATACGCAGTATTTT
NA TRBJ1-5 once TRBV12-3/TRBV12-4 CASSPARNQPQHF TGTGCCAGCAGTCCCGCCCGCAATCAGCCCCAGCATTTT
NA TRBJ2-7 NA TRBV2 CASSGGSYGQYF TGTGCCAGCAGTGGAGGCTCCTACGGGCAGTACTTC
NA TRBJ2-1 NA TRBV7-9 CASSRSISSYNEQFF TGTGCCAGCAGCCGGTCGATCAGCTCCTACAATGAGCAGTTCTTC
NA TRBJ2-5 NA TRBV29-1 CSPILGTSNEQYF TGCAGCCCCATCCTAGGGACTTCCAATGAGCAGTACTTC
NA TRBJ2-4 few TRBV2 CASTDGVKNIQYF TGTGCCAGCACCGACGGCGTCAAAAACATTCAGTACTTC
NA TRBJ2-1 many TRBV7-2 CASSLAAGIYNEQFF TGTGCCAGCAGCTTAGCGGCAGGGATCTACAATGAGCAGTTCTTC
NA TRBJ2-7 few TRBV12-3/TRBV12-4 CASSSRGTYEQYF TGTGCCAGCAGTTCCCGCGGCACCTACGAGCAGTACTTC
NA TRBJ2-6 NA TRBV3-1 CASSGVAGANVLTF TGTGCCAGCAGCGGCGTGGCTGGGGCCAACGTCCTGACTTTC
TRBD1 TRBJ2-5 many TRBV5-1 CASSLGQGKTQYF TGCGCCAGCAGCTTGGGACAGGGGAAGACCCAGTACTTC
NA TRBJ1-6 NA TRBV20-1 CSAGPHNSPLHF TGCAGTGCCGGGCCTCATAATTCACCCCTCCACTTT
TRBD1 TRBJ1-5 NA TRBV7-2 CASSLERGLGQPQHF TGTGCCAGCAGCTTAGAAAGGGGGCTCGGACAGCCCCAGCATTTT
NA TRBJ2-1 NA TRBV6-5 CASSYDQNSISLRDTEQFF TGTGCCAGCAGTTACGACCAGAACTCAATTTCCCTCAGGGACACTGAGCAGTTCTTC
TRBD1 TRBJ1-2 many TRBV6-5 CASTPSGRGQGYTF TGTGCCAGCACCCCCTCCGGCAGGGGGCAAGGCTACACCTTC
NA TRBJ1-4 NA TRBV29-1 CSVLTDTSNEKLFF TGCAGCGTTTTGACGGACACGAGCAATGAAAAACTGTTTTTT
NA TRBJ1-5 NA TRBV10-3 CAISDVRGGSNQPQHF TGTGCCATCAGTGATGTCAGAGGGGGAAGCAATCAGCCCCAGCATTTT
NA TRBJ2-7 few TRBV6-2/TRBV6-3 CASSWSRYEQYF TGTGCCAGCAGTTGGTCCCGATACGAGCAGTACTTC
NA TRBJ1-2 NA TRBV12-3/TRBV12-4 CASSLVQGRYTF TGTGCCAGCAGTTTAGTGCAGGGGAGGTACACCTTC
NA TRBJ2-7 few TRBV7-2 CASSSYRAPYEQYF TGTGCCAGCAGCTCTTACAGGGCCCCCTACGAGCAGTACTTC
TRBD2 TRBJ2-7 NA TRBV6-1 CASSEVAGERYEQYF TGTGCCAGCAGTGAAGTTGCGGGGGAACGATACGAGCAGTACTTC
NA TRBJ2-3 NA TRBV24-1 CATSDASAGTDTQYF TGTGCCACCAGTGATGCGTCGGCGGGTACAGATACGCAGTATTTT
NA TRBJ1-6 NA TRBV7-2 CASSLTPAPLHF TGTGCCAGCAGCTTAACCCCGGCACCCCTCCACTTT
NA TRBJ1-1 NA TRBV6-1 CASSVSESTEAFF TGTGCCAGCAGTGTCAGTGAGAGCACTGAAGCTTTCTTT
TRBD2 TRBJ2-7 many TRBV29-1 CSVFLLGGGFSYEQYF TGCAGCGTTTTTCTGCTGGGGGGGGGGTTCTCCTACGAGCAGTACTTC